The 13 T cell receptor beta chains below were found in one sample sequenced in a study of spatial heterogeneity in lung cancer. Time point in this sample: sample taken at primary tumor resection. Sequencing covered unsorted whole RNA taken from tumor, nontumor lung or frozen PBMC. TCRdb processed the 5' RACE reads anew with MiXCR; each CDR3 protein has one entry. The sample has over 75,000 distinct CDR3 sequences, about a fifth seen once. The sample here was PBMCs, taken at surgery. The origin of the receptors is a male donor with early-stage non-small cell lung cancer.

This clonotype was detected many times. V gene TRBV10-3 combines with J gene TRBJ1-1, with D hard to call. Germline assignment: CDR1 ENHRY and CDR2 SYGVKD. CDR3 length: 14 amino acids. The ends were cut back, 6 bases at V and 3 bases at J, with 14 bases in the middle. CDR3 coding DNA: TGTGCCATCAGGGGTAGGGTTGAGGACACTGAAGCTTTCTTT. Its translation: CAIRGRVEDTEAFF.

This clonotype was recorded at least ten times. The CDR3 loop reads CASSKADSKHSYEQYF. The DNA for the CDR3 is TGTGCCAGCAGCAAAGCCGACAGCAAACACTCCTACGAGCAGTACTTC. The chain uses TRBV21-1 and TRBJ2-7; TRBD1 is the table's D call and was not checked against the DNA. TRBV21-1 is deemed a pseudogene. The CDR3 has 16 residues.

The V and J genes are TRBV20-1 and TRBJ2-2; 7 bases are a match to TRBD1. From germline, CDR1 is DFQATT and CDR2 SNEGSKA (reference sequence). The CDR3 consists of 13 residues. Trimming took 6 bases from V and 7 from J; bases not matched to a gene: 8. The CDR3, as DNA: TGCAGTGCCCGTGACAGGGTGAACGGGGAGCTGTTTTTT. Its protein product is CSARDRVNGELFF.

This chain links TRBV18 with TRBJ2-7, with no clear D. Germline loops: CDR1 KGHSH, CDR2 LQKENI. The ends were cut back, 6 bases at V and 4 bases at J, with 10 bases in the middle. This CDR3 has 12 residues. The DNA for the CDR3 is TGTGCCAGCTCGGCCGAGCAGTACGAGCAGTACTTC. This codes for CASSAEQYEQYF.

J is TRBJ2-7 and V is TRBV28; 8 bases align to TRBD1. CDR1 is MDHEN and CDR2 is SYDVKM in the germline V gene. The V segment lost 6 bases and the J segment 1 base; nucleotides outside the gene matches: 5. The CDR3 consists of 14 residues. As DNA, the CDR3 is TGTGCCAGCAGGGGGACAGGCTCATCCTACGAGCAGTACTTC. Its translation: CASRGTGSSYEQYF.

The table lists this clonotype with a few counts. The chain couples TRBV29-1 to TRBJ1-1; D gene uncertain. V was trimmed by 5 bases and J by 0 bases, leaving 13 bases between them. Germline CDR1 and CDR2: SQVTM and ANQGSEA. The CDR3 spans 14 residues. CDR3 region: CSVRGSEMNTEAFF. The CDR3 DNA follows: TGCAGCGTTCGTGGGTCGGAGATGAACACTGAAGCTTTCTTT.

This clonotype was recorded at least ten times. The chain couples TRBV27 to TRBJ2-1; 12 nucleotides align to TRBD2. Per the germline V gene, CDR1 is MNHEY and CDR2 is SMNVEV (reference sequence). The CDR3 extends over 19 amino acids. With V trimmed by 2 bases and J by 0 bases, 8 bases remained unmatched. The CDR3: CASSLGLAGGVSSYNEQFF. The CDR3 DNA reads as TGTGCCAGCAGTTTAGGGCTAGCGGGAGGGGTCAGCTCCTACAATGAGCAGTTCTTC.

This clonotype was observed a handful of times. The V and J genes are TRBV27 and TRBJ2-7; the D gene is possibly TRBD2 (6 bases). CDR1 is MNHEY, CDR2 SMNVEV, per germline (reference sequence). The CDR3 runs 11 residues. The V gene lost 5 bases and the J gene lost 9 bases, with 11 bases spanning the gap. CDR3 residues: CASSGGIGQYF. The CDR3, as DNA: TGTGCCAGCAGTGGGGGGATCGGGCAGTACTTC.

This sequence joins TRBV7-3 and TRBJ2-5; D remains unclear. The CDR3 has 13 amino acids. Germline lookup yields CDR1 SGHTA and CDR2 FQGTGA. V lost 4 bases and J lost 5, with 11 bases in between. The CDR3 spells CASSSADGETQYF. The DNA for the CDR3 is TGTGCCAGCAGCTCGGCGGACGGGGAGACCCAGTACTTC.

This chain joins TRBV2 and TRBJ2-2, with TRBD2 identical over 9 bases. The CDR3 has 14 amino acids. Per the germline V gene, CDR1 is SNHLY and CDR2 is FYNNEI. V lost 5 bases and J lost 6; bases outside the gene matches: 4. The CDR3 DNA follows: TGTGCCAGCAGTAAGCGGGAGGTGCCCGGGGAGCTGTTTTTT. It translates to CASSKREVPGELFF.

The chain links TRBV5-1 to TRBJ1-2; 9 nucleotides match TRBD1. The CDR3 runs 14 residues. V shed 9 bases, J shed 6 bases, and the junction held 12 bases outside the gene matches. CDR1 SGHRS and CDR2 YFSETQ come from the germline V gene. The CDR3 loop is CATTTDRGYDGYTF. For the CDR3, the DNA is TGCGCCACCACCACGGACAGGGGTTATGATGGCTACACCTTC. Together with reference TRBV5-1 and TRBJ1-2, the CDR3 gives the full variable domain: KAGVTQTPRYLIKTRGQQVTLSCSPISGHRSVSWYQQTPGQGLQFLFEYFSETQRNKGNFPGRFSGRQFSNSRSEMNVSTLELGDSALYLCATTTDRGYDGYTFGSGTRLTVV.

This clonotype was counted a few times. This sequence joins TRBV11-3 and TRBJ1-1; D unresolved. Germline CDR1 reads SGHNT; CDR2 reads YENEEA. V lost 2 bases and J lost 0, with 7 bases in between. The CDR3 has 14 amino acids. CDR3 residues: CASSLRVVNTEAFF. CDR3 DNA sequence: TGTGCCAGCAGCTTAAGGGTGGTGAACACTGAAGCTTTCTTT.

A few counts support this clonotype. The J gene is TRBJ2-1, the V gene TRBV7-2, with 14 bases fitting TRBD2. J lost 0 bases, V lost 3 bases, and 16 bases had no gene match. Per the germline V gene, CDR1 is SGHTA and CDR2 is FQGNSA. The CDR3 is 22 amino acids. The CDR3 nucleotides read TGTGCCAGCAGCTTCAAAGTAACCCCGGGACTAGCGGGGGCCCCCTCCTACAATGAGCAGTTCTTC. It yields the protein CASSFKVTPGLAGAPSYNEQFF.